A single sample is the source of the 29 T cell receptor beta chains below, sequenced in a study of radiation and T cells in renal cell carcinoma. The data were produced by immunoSEQ multiplex PCR, yet TCRdb's version contains in-frame clones alone and is incomplete. The sample lists 140,000 or so clones, roughly 90% occurring once. Time point defined: blood 4 weeks post-SBRT, at nephrectomy. Treatment: 15 Gy SBRT to primary tumor, nephrectomy 4 weeks later. The specimen was blood, collected from a patient whose treatment included radiotherapy and nephrectomy. Receptors were obtained from a woman aged 45 to 65 with renal cell carcinoma.

The chain has TRBV4-1 and TRBJ2-2; possibly TRBD2 for D (6 bases). V gave up 2 bases and J gave up 8 bases, with 18 bases separating them. The germline gives CDR1 MGHRA, CDR2 YSYEKL. The CDR3 is 16 amino acids. CDR3 sequence reads: CASSQLRDSYTGELFF. For the CDR3, the DNA is TGCGCCAGCAGCCAACTCCGGGACTCATATACTGGGGAGCTGTTTTTT.

The J gene is TRBJ2-2, the V gene TRBV28; D gene ambiguous. CDR1 MDHEN and CDR2 SYDVKM come from the germline V gene. The CDR3 totals 14 residues. Trimming left V 6 bases short and J 0 bases short, with 8 bases between. CDR3 protein: CASRLFSNTGELFF. The CDR3 DNA reads as TGTGCCAGCAGGCTTTTTTCGAACACCGGGGAGCTGTTTTTT.

V usage is TRBV7-9 and J usage is TRBJ2-7, with 9 bases identical to TRBD2. With 5 bases clipped from V and 4 bases from J, the junction kept 9 bases outside the gene matches. Germline loops: CDR1 SEHNR, CDR2 FQNEAQ (reference sequence). The CDR3 length is 15 residues. The CDR3: CASSHTSGPLYEQYF. In DNA form, the CDR3 reads TGTGCCAGCAGCCATACTAGCGGGCCTTTATACGAGCAGTACTTC.

This clone was detected once. The chain joins TRBV6-5 to TRBJ2-3; 9 positions match TRBD1. Trimming took 5 bases from V and 4 from J; bases not matched to a gene: 4. Looked up from germline, CDR1 is MNHEY and CDR2 is SVGAGI. This CDR3 has 14 residues. The CDR3 reads CASSGDRVADTQYF. In nucleotides, the CDR3 is TGTGCCAGCAGTGGGGACAGGGTAGCAGATACGCAGTATTTT.

The chain links TRBV5-4 to TRBJ1-5; D is uncertain. Trimming pared 3 bases from V and 1 base from J, leaving 8 bases between. The CDR3 runs to 14 residues. Germline V CDR1 and CDR2: SGHNT, YYREEE (reference sequence). CDR3 sequence (DNA): TGTGCCAGCAGCTATGCCCGAAGCAATCAGCCCCAGCATTTT. Amino acid sequence: CASSYARSNQPQHF.

This clone occurred once. The genes are TRBV7-9 and TRBJ2-5; D is uncertain. Deletions cut 1 base from V and 5 bases from J, with 11 bases between. The CDR3 runs to 14 residues. From germline, CDR1 is SEHNR and CDR2 FQNEAQ (reference sequence). CDR3: CASSLGPGAETQYF. CDR3 DNA: TGTGCCAGCAGCTTAGGACCGGGCGCGGAGACCCAGTACTTC. The full variable domain, in which reference TRBV7-9 and TRBJ2-5 provide the parts outside the CDR3, is DTGVSQNPRHKITKRGQNVTFRCDPISEHNRLYWYRQTLGQGPEFLTYFQNEAQLEKSRLLSDRFSAERPKGSFSTLEIQRTEQGDSAMYLCASSLGPGAETQYFGPGTRLLVL.

The chain recombines TRBV7-2 with TRBJ1-3; D is unresolved. Germline V gene lookup returns CDR1 SGHTA and CDR2 FQGNSA. V lost 1 base and J 4 bases, leaving 5 bases between the germline ends. The CDR3 consists of 13 residues. The CDR3 DNA sequence: TGTGCCAGCAGCTTAGGTAAAGGAAACACCATATATTTT. Translation gives CASSLGKGNTIYF.

This clone occurred once. The chain is built from TRBV11-1 and TRBJ2-5, with D perhaps TRBD2 (5 bases). Trimming left V 5 bases short and J 5 bases short, with 15 bases between. CDR1 and CDR2 from the germline V gene are SGHAT and FQDESV (reference sequence). This CDR3 comprises 14 residues. The CDR3 bases are TGTGCCAGCAGCAGACGGGGATTTCTCGAGACCCAGTACTTC. Translating gives CASSRRGFLETQYF.

This chain uses TRBV7-9 with TRBJ2-5, with D tentatively TRBD1 or TRBD2 (5 bases each). CDR1 is SEHNR and CDR2 is FQNEAQ in the germline V gene (reference sequence). The ends were cut back, 5 bases at V and 5 bases at J, with 21 bases in the middle. The CDR3 runs to 16 residues. The CDR3 loop is CASSPSPGAKGETQYF. DNA for the CDR3: TGTGCCAGCAGCCCGTCCCCCGGGGCGAAAGGGGAGACCCAGTACTTC. The whole variable domain, remainder taken from reference TRBV7-9 and TRBJ2-5, is DTGVSQNPRHKITKRGQNVTFRCDPISEHNRLYWYRQTLGQGPEFLTYFQNEAQLEKSRLLSDRFSAERPKGSFSTLEIQRTEQGDSAMYLCASSPSPGAKGETQYFGPGTRLLVL.

The V gene is TRBV10-3, the J gene TRBJ2-1; 9 bases are a match to TRBD2. Germline lookup yields CDR1 ENHRY and CDR2 SYGVKD. V lost 10 bases to trimming and J lost 5 bases; unmatched junction nucleotides: 6. This CDR3 has 13 amino acids. The CDR3 protein is CATSGTSHNEQFF. The CDR3 DNA sequence: TGTGCCACTTCCGGGACTAGCCACAATGAGCAGTTCTTC.

The V and J genes are TRBV4-1 and TRBJ2-1, with 14 nucleotides matching TRBD2. The CDR3 loop spans 19 amino acids. V lost 1 base and J lost 3; bases outside the gene matches: 8. Germline V gene data show CDR1 as MGHRA and CDR2 as YSYEKL. Written as DNA, the CDR3 is TGCGCCAGCAGCCAAGGTAGACTAGCGGGAGGGAGTCGCTACAATGAGCAGTTCTTC. It specifies CASSQGRLAGGSRYNEQFF.

V usage is TRBV5-1 and J usage is TRBJ2-7, with a possible D match to TRBD2 (5 bases). This CDR3 is 15 amino acids long. The germline gives CDR1 SGHRS, CDR2 YFSETQ. The V end lost 1 base, the J end lost 2 bases, and 13 bases lay between the germline ends. The CDR3 loop reads CASSLMRTQPYEQYF. Here the CDR3 DNA reads TGCGCCAGCAGCTTGATGAGGACTCAACCCTACGAGCAGTACTTC.

The sample holds one count of this clone. The chain carries TRBV25-1 and TRBJ1-6; D gene uncertain. Per germline, CDR1 MGHDK and CDR2 SYGVNS. This CDR3 has 15 amino acids. The V end was cut by 3 bases, the J end by 3 bases, with 9 bases between. CDR3 protein: CASSETGNYNSPLHF. In DNA, the CDR3 is TGTGCCAGCAGTGAGACGGGGAACTATAATTCACCCCTCCACTTT.

CDR3 bases: TGCGCCAGCAGCGAGGACAGGAGCACAGATACGCAGTATTTT. Translating gives CASSEDRSTDTQYF. The chain uses TRBV10-2 and TRBJ2-3; 7 nucleotides line up with TRBD1. This CDR3 region has 14 residues. Germline trimming cut 6 bases from V and 0 bases from J; bases unmatched to any gene: 3. Per germline, CDR1 WSHSY and CDR2 SAAADI.

CDR3 DNA sequence: TGTGCCAGCAGCCCTAGCGGGGGGACCTACGAGCAGTACTTC. It is translated as CASSPSGGTYEQYF. The chain carries TRBV7-7 and TRBJ2-7; 11 positions match TRBD2. Trimming took 5 bases from V and 2 from J; bases not matched to a gene: 2. Looked up from germline, CDR1 is SSHAT and CDR2 is FNYEAQ (reference sequence). The CDR3 runs 14 residues.

V and J are TRBV10-3 and TRBJ2-1; possible D gene TRBD1, 5 bases. V was clipped by 5 bases and J by 0 bases, with 11 bases between them. This CDR3 has 15 amino acids. In germline, CDR1 is ENHRY, CDR2 SYGVKD. The CDR3 DNA follows: TGTGCCATCAGTCAGGGTGCAAGCTCCTACAATGAGCAGTTCTTC. It specifies CAISQGASSYNEQFF.

The V and J genes are TRBV5-6 and TRBJ1-5; maybe TRBD1 (5 bases). The CDR3 has 14 amino acids. Germline CDR1 is SGHDT and CDR2 is YYEEEE. V was trimmed by 3 bases and J by 3 bases, leaving 10 bases between them. CDR3 loop: CASSSGLINQPQHF. In nucleotides, the CDR3 is TGTGCCAGCAGCTCGGGACTTATCAATCAGCCCCAGCATTTT.

This chain links TRBV28 with TRBJ2-2; the D gene is possibly TRBD1 (7 bases). Germline V gives CDR1 MDHEN, CDR2 SYDVKM. The CDR3 totals 16 residues. Trimming removed 4 bases from V and 7 bases from J, with 19 bases in between. CDR3 residues: CASSSAGTVYGGELFF. CDR3 nucleotide sequence: TGTGCCAGCAGTTCGGCGGGGACAGTGTACGGCGGGGAGCTGTTTTTT.

The V and J genes are TRBV5-1 and TRBJ1-6; D might be TRBD1 (5 bases). This CDR3 has 17 residues. CDR1 is SGHRS and CDR2 is YFSETQ in the germline V gene. The germline V and J ends were trimmed by 0 bases and 14 bases, with 24 bases remaining between them. The CDR3 DNA reads TGCGCCAGCAGCTTGGGGCCGCAGGCGGGACTTGGATTATCCCTCCACTTT. Translation gives CASSLGPQAGLGLSLHF.

The gene calls are TRBV30 and TRBJ2-7; 10 bases fit TRBD2. The germline V gene encodes CDR1 GTSNPN and CDR2 SVGIG (reference sequence). V shed 1 base and J 3 bases; nucleotides not matched to a gene: 9. The CDR3 sequence is 16 residues long. CDR3 protein: CAWSAPTSGRDYEQYF. The CDR3 nucleotides read TGTGCCTGGAGTGCACCAACAAGCGGGAGGGACTACGAGCAGTACTTC. Filled out from reference TRBV30 and TRBJ2-7, the complete variable domain reads SQTIHQWPATLVQPVGSPLSLECTVEGTSNPNLYWYRQAAGRGLQLLFYSVGIGQISSEVPQNLSASRPQDRQFILSSKKLLLSDSGFYLCAWSAPTSGRDYEQYFGPGTRLTVT.

This rearrangement joins TRBV7-9 to TRBJ2-2; 7 bases are shared with TRBD1. Trimming at V came to 0 bases and at J to 5 bases, leaving 9 bases not matched to a gene. There are 17 residues in the CDR3. Germline CDR1 SEHNR, CDR2 FQNEAQ (reference sequence). In DNA, the CDR3 is TGTGCCAGCAGCTTAGCGCAAGGGGGCGCATGGACCGGGGAGCTGTTTTTT. It encodes CASSLAQGGAWTGELFF.

This chain joins TRBV2 and TRBJ1-1; TRBD1 might be the D (5 bases). Trimming cost V 11 bases and J 1 base, with 11 bases left between them. CDR3 length: 12 residues. From germline, CDR1 is SNHLY and CDR2 FYNNEI. The CDR3 coding sequence is TGTGCCCTTATAGGGGCGAACACTGAAGCTTTCTTT. Protein sequence: CALIGANTEAFF.

The rearrangement links TRBV2 to TRBJ1-6, with D possibly TRBD1 on 5 matching bases. This CDR3 contains 15 residues. Trimming cost V 7 bases and J 0 bases, with 10 bases left between them. In germline, CDR1 is SNHLY, CDR2 FYNNEI. CDR3 protein: CASKAGHSYNSPLHF. The CDR3 DNA follows: TGTGCCAGCAAGGCAGGGCACTCCTATAATTCACCCCTCCACTTT.

The genes are TRBV28 and TRBJ2-7; no clear D. CDR3 length: 11 residues. CDR1 and CDR2 from the germline V gene are MDHEN and SYDVKM. Deletions cut 7 bases from V and 7 bases from J, with 11 bases between. Written as DNA, the CDR3 is TGTGCCAGCAATAAGGGAACGGAGCAGTACTTC. Amino acid sequence: CASNKGTEQYF.

The chain couples TRBV9 to TRBJ2-5; possible D gene TRBD2, 5 bases. V lost 0 bases to trimming and J lost 2 bases, with 14 bases between them. From germline, CDR1 is SGDLS and CDR2 YYNGEE. The CDR3 is 16 amino acids. Here the CDR3 reads CASSVGNSGLQETQYF. Here the CDR3 DNA reads TGTGCCAGCAGCGTAGGGAACAGCGGCCTACAAGAGACCCAGTACTTC.

This clone turned up a few times. V usage is TRBV11-2 and J usage is TRBJ2-7; D unclear. The length of the CDR3 is 13 residues. The V end lost 1 base, the J end lost 1 base, and 5 bases lay between the germline ends. The germline V gene encodes CDR1 SGHAT and CDR2 FQNNGV. Here the CDR3 DNA reads TGTGCCAGCAGCTTAGCCATTTCCTACGAGCAGTACTTC. This gives the protein CASSLAISYEQYF.

This clone has more than one count but fewer than ten. The chain has TRBV30 and TRBJ1-2; no clear D. The V gene lost 2 bases and the J gene lost 7 bases, with 14 bases spanning the gap. CDR1 is GTSNPN, CDR2 SVGIG, per germline (reference sequence). This CDR3 is 13 amino acids long. CDR3 sequence reads: CAWSSVPSAGYTF. The CDR3 nucleotides read TGTGCCTGGAGTAGCGTACCCAGCGCTGGCTACACCTTC.

This clone was observed a single time. This sequence joins TRBV6-5 and TRBJ1-2; a possible D gene is TRBD1 (6 bases). CDR1 MNHEY and CDR2 SVGAGI come from the germline V gene. V lost 2 bases to trimming and J lost 4 bases, with 8 bases between them. The length of the CDR3 is 13 residues. CDR3: CASSYTGTYGYTF. In nucleotides, the CDR3 is TGTGCCAGCAGTTACACAGGGACCTATGGCTACACCTTC.

V and J are TRBV5-1 and TRBJ1-1, with 8 bases that match TRBD1. The ends lost 5 bases at V and 3 bases at J; junction bases unmatched: 9. The CDR3 is 15 residues long. CDR1 is SGHRS, CDR2 YFSETQ, per germline. CDR3 sequence (DNA): TGCGCCAGCAGAGCCACACAGGGGGAGGACACTGAAGCTTTCTTT. Encoded protein: CASRATQGEDTEAFF.